These 18 T cell receptor beta chains originate from one sample sequenced in a study of T cell responses to AZD1222 COVID-19 vaccine. TCRdb keeps only in-frame clones here, not all; method: immunoSEQ multiplex PCR. The table includes approximately 79,000 clones, approximately 86% detected once. The sequencing used peripheral blood, collected on day 0 of AZD1222 vaccination. These receptor sequences come from an adult in good health.

J is TRBJ2-1 and V is TRBV11-2; D is unclear. Germline CDR1 and CDR2: SGHAT and FQNNGV. The CDR3 covers 14 residues. Trimming took 0 bases from V and 8 from J, leaving 11 bases between them. The CDR3 coding sequence is TGTGCCAGCAGCTTAGATCAATGGAGCGATGAGCAGTTCTTC. This translates into CASSLDQWSDEQFF.

The rearrangement joins TRBV5-6 to TRBJ2-7; 8 nucleotides agree with TRBD2. This CDR3 contains 15 residues. After removal of 0 bases from V and 3 bases from J, the junction contained 5 bases not matched to a gene. From germline, CDR1 is SGHDT and CDR2 YYEEEE. The CDR3: CASSLVAGLHYEQYF. Written as DNA, the CDR3 is TGTGCCAGCAGCTTGGTAGCGGGGCTACACTACGAGCAGTACTTC.

This chain uses TRBV21-1 with TRBJ1-1; the table's D gene call, TRBD1, was not cross checked with the DNA. TRBV21-1 is described as a pseudogene. The CDR3 runs to 18 residues. The CDR3, as DNA: TGTGCCAGCAGCAAAAAGTCGACAGGGGTTCCCTTGAACACTGAAGCTTTCTTT. As protein: CASSKKSTGVPLNTEAFF.

The chain uses TRBV7-2 and TRBJ2-3; 8 nucleotides align to TRBD2. V shed 3 bases, J shed 7 bases, and the junction held 9 bases outside the gene matches. Germline V lookup: CDR1 SGHTA, CDR2 FQGNSA. The CDR3 covers 15 residues. CDR3 coding DNA: TGTGCCAGCAGCTTCACGGGAGGGCCCTCACATACGCAGTATTTT. Amino acids: CASSFTGGPSHTQYF.

DNA of the CDR3: TGTGCCAGCAGCCCCAGACTATCCACAGATACGCAGTATTTT. This encodes CASSPRLSTDTQYF. V and J are TRBV3-1 (or the pseudogene TRBV3-2) and TRBJ2-3; maybe TRBD2 (5 bases). With 4 bases removed from V and 2 bases from J, the gap between germline ends came to 10 bases. Germline lookup yields CDR1 LGHDT and CDR2 YNNKEL (reference sequence). The CDR3 contains 14 residues.

This chain links TRBV19 with TRBJ2-7, with D tentatively TRBD2 (5 bases). The CDR3 extends over 10 amino acids. The germline gives CDR1 LNHDA, CDR2 SQIVND (reference sequence). The CDR3 region is CASGSTEQYF. In nucleotides, the CDR3 is TGTGCAAGTGGGAGCACCGAGCAGTACTTC.

The chain recombines TRBV28 with TRBJ1-6; no reliable D call. V gave up 3 bases and J gave up 1 base, with 4 bases separating them. The CDR3 spans 14 residues. The germline V gene has CDR1 MDHEN and CDR2 SYDVKM. CDR3 sequence: CASSLGSYNSPLHF. In DNA, the CDR3 is TGTGCCAGCAGTTTGGGGTCCTATAATTCACCCCTCCACTTT.

The chain carries TRBV5-8 and TRBJ2-6, with TRBD2 as a possible D gene (5 bases). The germline CDR1 and CDR2 sequences are SGHTS and YDEGEE. This CDR3 spans 15 amino acids. V lost 0 bases to trimming and J lost 1 base, with 5 bases between them. The CDR3 reads CASSLGTSGANVLTF. DNA for the CDR3: TGTGCCAGCAGCTTGGGGACTTCTGGGGCCAACGTCCTGACTTTC.

The rearrangement uses TRBV7-9 and TRBJ2-5; 8 nucleotides align to TRBD1. Per the germline V gene, CDR1 is SEHNR and CDR2 is FQNEAQ (reference sequence). Trimming took 5 bases from V and 2 from J; bases not matched to a gene: 13. This CDR3 contains 17 residues. CDR3 sequence (DNA): TGTGCCAGCAGCAGCCGGCCCAGGGGGCGCCGGCAAGAGACCCAGTACTTC. This translates into CASSSRPRGRRQETQYF.

This clone appeared a single time. This rearrangement joins TRBV5-6 to TRBJ2-5; a possible D gene is TRBD2 (5 bases). Germline CDR1 is SGHDT and CDR2 is YYEEEE. The V and J ends lost 4 bases and 5 bases respectively, with 18 bases between them. The CDR3 loop spans 15 amino acids. The CDR3 region has the DNA TGTGCCAGCAGCCCGTCACCGGGATCTGGGGAGACCCAGTACTTC. The encoded protein is CASSPSPGSGETQYF.

The V call is TRBV7-2, the J call TRBJ2-7, with TRBD2 matching 11 bases. Germline-derived CDR1 and CDR2 are SGHTA and FQGNSA. J lost 5 bases, V lost 5 bases, and 5 bases had no gene match. This CDR3 spans 14 amino acids. CDR3 protein: CASSPGTSGNEQYF. CDR3 DNA sequence: TGTGCCAGCAGCCCCGGGACTAGCGGAAACGAGCAGTACTTC. Supplemented by reference TRBV7-2 and TRBJ2-7, the full variable domain reads GAGVSQSPSNKVTEKGKDVELRCDPISGHTALYWYRQSLGQGLEFLIYFQGNSAPDKSGLPSDRFSAERTGGSVSTLTIQRTQQEDSAVYLCASSPGTSGNEQYFGPGTRLTVT.

The chain links TRBV10-3 to TRBJ2-7; D is possibly TRBD1 (6 bases). V gave up 7 bases and J gave up 0 bases, with 13 bases separating them. This CDR3 region has 14 residues. Germline-derived CDR1 and CDR2 are ENHRY and SYGVKD. CDR3: CAIMPGQTSYEQYF. Written as DNA, the CDR3 is TGTGCCATCATGCCCGGACAGACCTCCTACGAGCAGTACTTC.

This sequence joins TRBV7-9 and TRBJ1-2; TRBD1 matches 12 bases. This CDR3 has 14 amino acids. The J segment lost 7 bases and the V segment lost 3 bases, leaving 3 bases of the junction unmatched. Looked up from germline, CDR1 is SEHNR and CDR2 is FQNEAQ (reference sequence). CDR3 in amino acids: CASSFGTGGGGYTF. The CDR3 DNA follows: TGTGCCAGCAGCTTCGGGACAGGGGGCGGTGGCTACACCTTC.

The chain combines TRBV5-1 with TRBJ1-2; no definite D call. Germline loops: CDR1 SGHRS, CDR2 YFSETQ. This CDR3 comprises 13 residues. The V and J ends lost 0 bases and 3 bases respectively, with 6 bases between them. DNA for the CDR3: TGCGCCAGCAGCTTGGTAGCGGACTATGGCTACACCTTC. Its translation: CASSLVADYGYTF.

The rearrangement links TRBV27 to TRBJ2-6; D not certain. Per the germline V gene, CDR1 is MNHEY and CDR2 is SMNVEV (reference sequence). V was shortened by 0 bases and J by 0 bases, with 3 bases between the two germline ends. CDR3 length: 15 amino acids. The CDR3 reads CASSLSGSGANVLTF. CDR3 nucleotide sequence: TGTGCCAGCAGTTTATCGGGCTCTGGGGCCAACGTCCTGACTTTC.

The CDR3 loop is CASSQDGRPDSGGDTQYF. In nucleotides, the CDR3 is TGTGCCAGCAGCCAAGATGGAAGACCGGATAGCGGGGGAGATACGCAGTATTTT. V usage is TRBV3-1 (or the pseudogene TRBV3-2) and J usage is TRBJ2-3, with 9 bases aligning to TRBD2. This CDR3 is 18 amino acids long. Germline assignment: CDR1 LGHDT and CDR2 YNNKEL (reference sequence). Unmatched junction bases numbered 12, after V lost 0 bases and J lost 5 bases.

The J gene is TRBJ1-5, the V gene TRBV18; 7 bases are a match to TRBD1. The trim removed 3 bases at V and 7 bases at J, leaving 3 bases unmatched. The germline gives CDR1 KGHSH, CDR2 LQKENI. The CDR3 has 13 residues. CDR3 region: CASSPGTVQPQHF. The CDR3 bases are TGTGCCAGCTCACCCGGGACAGTGCAGCCCCAGCATTTT.

The CDR3 protein is CASSQDWGDNQPQHF. For the CDR3, the DNA is TGTGCCAGCAGCCAAGATTGGGGGGACAATCAGCCCCAGCATTTT. V usage is TRBV3-1 (or the pseudogene TRBV3-2) and J usage is TRBJ1-5, with a weak D call TRBD1 (5 bases). Trimming pared 0 bases from V and 3 bases from J, leaving 9 bases between. The CDR3 loop spans 15 amino acids. Germline CDR1 and CDR2: LGHDT and YNNKEL (reference sequence).